This passage covers 25 T cell receptor beta chains from one sample sequenced in a study of post-analysis software for immune sequencing data. Sequencing libraries made from TCR beta cDNA carried unique molecular identifiers. TCRdb re-called the PCR reads through MiXCR, storing one row per CDR3 protein. The table records some 260,000 distinct CDR3 sequences, 35% to 40% of them present only once. Study results and limitations: Patients had higher frequencies than controls of roughly 5 TRBV segments, including TRBV5-6, TRBV5-1 and TRBV20-1.

No antigen has been identified for these receptors. The source material was blood. The receptors derive from a girl between 10 and 17 years old with multiple sclerosis.

J is TRBJ2-3 and V is TRBV4-1; D possibly matches TRBD1 or TRBD2 (5 bases each). The ends were cut back, 3 bases at V and 2 bases at J, with 12 bases in the middle. CDR1 MGHRA and CDR2 YSYEKL come from the germline V gene. The CDR3 extends over 15 amino acids. The CDR3 nucleotides are TGCGCCAGCAGCCAGAGAGGGGAGATCACAGATACGCAGTATTTT. It specifies CASSQRGEITDTQYF.

This clonotype turned up a few times. The chain combines TRBV7-9 with TRBJ1-4; unclear D gene. CDR3 length equals 16 residues. Deletions cut 7 bases from V and 0 bases from J, with 15 bases between. Looked up from germline, CDR1 is SEHNR and CDR2 is FQNEAQ (reference sequence). CDR3 bases: TGTGCCAGCACCATTGACACGGAGGCAACTAATGAAAAACTGTTTTTT. It codes for CASTIDTEATNEKLFF.

This clonotype was seen just once. The chain uses TRBV5-5 and TRBJ2-1; 7 bases match TRBD1. CDR3 length: 14 residues. Germline V CDR1 and CDR2: SGHKS, YYEKEE (reference sequence). Unmatched junction bases numbered 3, after V lost 3 bases and J lost 3 bases. For the CDR3, the DNA is TGTGCCAGCAGCTGGACAGGAGGCTACAATGAGCAGTTCTTC. Its translation: CASSWTGGYNEQFF. Variable domain in full (rest from reference TRBV5-5 and TRBJ2-1): DAGVTQSPTHLIKTRGQQVTLRCSPISGHKSVSWYQQVLGQGPQFIFQYYEKEERGRGNFPDRFSARQFPNYSSELNVNALLLGDSALYLCASSWTGGYNEQFFGPGTRLTVL.

On this clonotype: A single base separates this from a much larger clone, so it may be a read error. The chain carries TRBV20-1 and TRBJ1-5; D is possibly TRBD1 (5 bases). V dropped 1 base and J dropped 9 bases, with 19 bases sitting between them. The CDR3 runs to 15 residues. In germline, CDR1 is DFQATT, CDR2 SNEGSKA (reference sequence). The CDR3 bases are TGCAGTGCTAGAGTAGGGACGGGAGGTCTAACGCCCCAGCATTTT. It codes for CSARVGTGGLTPQHF.

Many counts were recorded for this clonotype. V and J are TRBV29-1 and TRBJ1-2, with D possibly TRBD1 on 6 matching bases. The CDR3 totals 14 residues. V lost 4 bases, J lost 3 bases, and 15 bases lay in between. CDR1 is SQVTM and CDR2 is ANQGSEA in the germline V gene. The CDR3 DNA follows: TGCAGCGTTGCGGCGGGGGCCAGGGACTATGGCTACACCTTC. Amino acids: CSVAAGARDYGYTF. The full variable domain, rest sourced from reference TRBV29-1 and TRBJ1-2, is SAVISQKPSRDICQRGTSLTIQCQVDSQVTMMFWYRQQPGQSLTLIATANQGSEATYESGFVIDKFPISRPNLTFSTLTVSNMSPEDSSIYLCSVAAGARDYGYTFGSGTRLTVV.

This clonotype was seen many times. The V and J genes are TRBV28 and TRBJ1-4; tentatively, D is TRBD1 (6 bases). V was clipped by 5 bases and J by 7 bases, with 17 bases between them. The CDR3 loop spans 15 amino acids. Germline CDR1 and CDR2: MDHEN and SYDVKM. This CDR3 reads CASSTNRAGGEKLFF. DNA of the CDR3: TGTGCCAGCAGTACCAACAGGGCTGGGGGTGAAAAACTGTTTTTT.

Comment on this clonotype: Mismatch with germline at one junction end may stem from a read error. The chain recombines TRBV29-1 with TRBJ2-2; 13 bases fit TRBD2. The CDR3 loop spans 15 amino acids. Germline V gene sequence: CDR1 SQVTM, CDR2 ANQGSEA. CDR3: CSAGTSGTNTGERFF. CDR3 DNA sequence: TGCAGCGCCGGGACTAGCGGGACTAACACCGGGGAGCGGTTTTTT.

This chain uses TRBV20-1 with TRBJ2-3; D gene uncertain. V lost 1 base and J 4 bases, leaving 9 bases between the germline ends. CDR1 and CDR2 (germline): DFQATT, SNEGSKA (reference sequence). The CDR3 is made up of 13 amino acids. The CDR3 sequence: CSARGPGADTQYF. The CDR3, as DNA: TGCAGTGCTAGAGGGCCTGGGGCAGATACGCAGTATTTT.

This clonotype was recorded at least ten times. The rearrangement uses TRBV5-6 and TRBJ1-2, with 11 bases matching TRBD1. The CDR3 is 17 residues long. Germline loops: CDR1 SGHDT, CDR2 YYEEEE. V dropped 2 bases and J dropped 4; count of bases not matched to a gene: 10. In nucleotides, the CDR3 is TGTGCCAGCAGCTTAGCCCCCGGGACAGGGGGTGTCTATGGCTACACCTTC. This encodes CASSLAPGTGGVYGYTF.

This clonotype was observed many times. The gene calls are TRBV7-9 and TRBJ2-3; the match to TRBD2 covers 10 bases. The CDR3 extends over 16 amino acids. CDR1 and CDR2 from the germline V gene are SEHNR and FQNEAQ (reference sequence). J gave up 3 bases and V 5 bases, and 8 bases lay outside the gene matches. The CDR3 sequence is CASSPLAGAVTDTQYF. The CDR3, as DNA: TGTGCCAGCAGCCCCCTAGCGGGAGCGGTGACAGATACGCAGTATTTT.

This clonotype has ten or more counts. The chain links TRBV7-2 to TRBJ2-3; 11 bases match TRBD1. CDR1 and CDR2 from the germline V gene are SGHTA and FQGNSA. The CDR3 runs to 17 residues. V lost 2 bases, J lost 0 bases, and 4 bases stayed unmatched. This CDR3 is CASSLYGQGASTDTQYF. CDR3 nucleotide sequence: TGTGCCAGCAGCTTATACGGACAGGGGGCTAGCACAGATACGCAGTATTTT.

The rearrangement links TRBV2 to TRBJ1-2; D is uncertain. CDR1 is SNHLY, CDR2 FYNNEI, per germline. V was trimmed by 6 bases and J by 7 bases, leaving 9 bases between them. The CDR3 has 11 residues. CDR3 in amino acids: CASREIVGYTF. The CDR3 DNA is TGTGCCAGCAGGGAGATAGTTGGCTACACCTTC.

This clonotype came up many times. The V call is TRBV20-1, the J call TRBJ2-3, with 8 nucleotides matching TRBD1. This CDR3 is 15 amino acids long. The ends lost 0 bases at V and 6 bases at J; junction bases unmatched: 8. The germline V gene has CDR1 DFQATT and CDR2 SNEGSKA (reference sequence). CDR3: CSARDGQGGTDTQYF. CDR3 DNA: TGCAGTGCTAGAGATGGACAGGGCGGGACGGATACGCAGTATTTT.

Worth noting for this clonotype: A much larger clone lies one base from this, so it may be a read error. The chain is built from TRBV6-6 and TRBJ1-1, with 7 bases matching TRBD1. This CDR3 is built from 14 residues. Germline-derived CDR1 and CDR2 are MNHNY and SVGAGI (reference sequence). DNA of the CDR3: TGTGCCAGCAGTAAGACAGGGATGAACACTGGAGCTTTCTTT. It codes for CASSKTGMNTGAFF.

This clonotype has ten or more counts. J is TRBJ2-5 and V is TRBV11-2; 9 bases match TRBD1. The length of the CDR3 is 16 residues. V was pared by 5 bases and J by 2 bases, with 9 bases of the junction left unmatched. Germline-derived CDR1 and CDR2 are SGHAT and FQNNGV. The DNA of the CDR3 is TGTGCCAGCAGCCCGACAGGGGGGTTTAGTCAAGAGACCCAGTACTTC. Protein: CASSPTGGFSQETQYF.

As to this clonotype: Given a much more abundant clone one base away, this may be a read error. The V call is TRBV29-1, the J call TRBJ1-2; the D gene is possibly TRBD1 (6 bases). The ends were cut back, 3 bases at V and 10 bases at J, with 21 bases in the middle. Germline CDR1 is SQVTM and CDR2 is ANQGSEA. This CDR3 region has 14 residues. CDR3 bases: TGCAGCGTTGAGGGGTCGGCAGGGGATCTTGACTACACCTTC. Translated, it gives CSVEGSAGDLDYTF.

This clonotype showed up many times. The chain combines TRBV29-1 with TRBJ2-1, with 8 bases lining up with TRBD2. V was clipped by 7 bases and J by 5 bases; unmatched bases: 7. The CDR3 has 13 amino acids. From germline, CDR1 is SQVTM and CDR2 ANQGSEA. The CDR3 nucleotides read TGCAGCGAGGGACTAGGGACGGACAATGAGCAGTTCTTC. Translated, it gives CSEGLGTDNEQFF.

CDR3 residues: CASSLVGARSTDTQYF. The CDR3 nucleotides read TGCGCCAGCAGCTTGGTGGGGGCGAGGAGCACAGATACGCAGTATTTT. The J gene is TRBJ2-3, the V gene TRBV5-1; weak D call: TRBD1 (6 bases). V dropped 0 bases and J dropped 0 bases, with 11 bases sitting between them. The CDR3 length is 16 residues. Germline lookup yields CDR1 SGHRS and CDR2 YFSETQ.

Comments on this clonotype: A much larger clone sits a single nucleotide away, making a read error possible. J is TRBJ2-2 and V is TRBV5-1; no clear D gene. With 2 bases removed from V and 6 bases from J, the gap between germline ends came to 5 bases. The CDR3 runs to 12 residues. Germline V gene lookup returns CDR1 SGHRS and CDR2 YFSETQ. The CDR3: CASSLAAGELFF. The CDR3 DNA follows: TGCGCCAGCAGCTTAGCCGCCGGGGAGCTGTTTTTT. Combining the CDR3 with reference TRBV5-1 and TRBJ2-2 gives the whole variable domain KAGVTQTPRYLIKTRGQQVTLSCSPISGHRSVSWYQQTPGQGLQFLFEYFSETQRNKGNFPGRFSGRQFSNSRSEMNVSTLELGDSALYLCASSLAAGELFFGEGSRLTVL.

This clonotype was recorded many times. This chain uses TRBV5-1 with TRBJ2-1, with D tentatively TRBD2 (5 bases). The CDR3 is 17 residues long. V lost 0 bases to trimming and J lost 1 base, with 14 bases between them. The germline V gene has CDR1 SGHRS and CDR2 YFSETQ. The CDR3 here is CASSLDVVGGSYNEQFF. For the CDR3, the DNA is TGCGCCAGCAGCTTGGATGTCGTCGGCGGGTCCTACAATGAGCAGTTCTTC.

The chain has TRBV3-1 and TRBJ1-4; 7 nucleotides align to TRBD1. The V segment lost 4 bases and the J segment 8 bases; nucleotides outside the gene matches: 13. The germline CDR1 and CDR2 sequences are LGHDT and YNNKEL (reference sequence). CDR3 length equals 16 residues. The DNA for the CDR3 is TGTGCCAGCAGCCGTATCAGGGACAGAATAGGAGAAAAACTGTTTTTT. Its translation: CASSRIRDRIGEKLFF.

This clonotype was detected many times. The V call is TRBV6-1, the J call TRBJ2-5; D may correspond to TRBD1 or TRBD2 (5 bases each). This CDR3 comprises 15 residues. V dropped 3 bases and J dropped 4 bases, with 15 bases sitting between them. Looked up from germline, CDR1 is MNHNS and CDR2 is SASEGT. The CDR3 here is CASSDYNTGRETQYF. DNA of the CDR3: TGTGCCAGCAGTGACTATAATACGGGGCGAGAGACCCAGTACTTC.

The rearrangement uses TRBV12-3 or TRBV12-4 and TRBJ2-5; TRBD2 matches at 10 bases. This CDR3 comprises 13 residues. With V trimmed by 4 bases and J by 11 bases, 7 bases remained unmatched. The CDR3 loop reads CASSYQREGQQYF. The DNA of the CDR3 is TGTGCCAGCAGTTACCAGCGGGAGGGCCAGCAGTACTTC.

This clonotype was detected ten times or more. The chain is built from TRBV20-1 and TRBJ1-5; 7 bases fit TRBD1. V gave up 5 bases and J gave up 3 bases; unmatched junction bases: 7. Germline values: CDR1 DFQATT, CDR2 SNEGSKA (reference sequence). CDR3 length equals 14 residues. The CDR3 protein is CSAGRDSNNQPQHF. The CDR3 DNA is TGCAGTGCTGGCCGGGACAGCAACAATCAGCCCCAGCATTTT.

The J gene is TRBJ2-1, the V gene TRBV7-2, with D maybe TRBD1 (5 bases). Per the germline V gene, CDR1 is SGHTA and CDR2 is FQGNSA. The CDR3 runs 13 residues. Trimming took off 6 bases at V and 6 bases at J, with 12 bases between the two ends. The CDR3 region is CASSHQGINEQFF. The CDR3, as DNA: TGTGCCAGCAGTCATCAGGGAATCAATGAGCAGTTCTTC. Full variable domain (outside the CDR3, taken from reference TRBV7-2 and TRBJ2-1): GAGVSQSPSNKVTEKGKDVELRCDPISGHTALYWYRQSLGQGLEFLIYFQGNSAPDKSGLPSDRFSAERTGGSVSTLTIQRTQQEDSAVYLCASSHQGINEQFFGPGTRLTVL.